Following are 30 T cell receptor beta chains from one sample sequenced in a study of blood T cells in healthy people across ages. The second PCR ran about 6 to 12 cycles with a sample-barcoded 5' primer and J-beta primers. TCRdb called the 5' RACE reads again in MiXCR, with one record for every CDR3 protein. The profile covers 600,000 or so distinct CDR3 sequences, with around 50% appearing a single time and just under 25% taken by the ten largest. The sample was blood. The receptors originated from a man older than 75 in good health.

This chain joins TRBV29-1 and TRBJ2-5, with a weak D call TRBD2 (6 bases). CDR1 is SQVTM and CDR2 is ANQGSEA in the germline V gene. Trimming shortened V by 0 bases and J by 2 bases, and 10 bases separated the two germline ends. There are 14 residues in the CDR3. The CDR3 protein is CSVEDRGKQETQYF. CDR3 coding DNA: TGCAGCGTTGAAGATCGGGGGAAACAAGAGACCCAGTACTTC.

This chain joins TRBV6-5 and TRBJ1-1; D is possibly TRBD1 (5 bases). This CDR3 is built from 13 residues. V lost 7 bases to trimming and J lost 4 bases, with 13 bases between them. Germline lookup yields CDR1 MNHEY and CDR2 SVGAGI. The CDR3 DNA follows: TGTGCCAGCATCCCTCCGGGGGGCACTGAAGCTTTCTTT. Protein sequence: CASIPPGGTEAFF.

This clonotype was counted between two and nine times. The V and J genes are TRBV4-2 and TRBJ2-4; 7 nucleotides line up with TRBD2. The junction had 5 bases not matched to a gene; V was cut back by 0 bases and J by 0 bases. The CDR3 totals 17 residues. The V gene's germline CDR1 is LGHNA and CDR2 YNFKEQ. The chain's CDR3 is CASSQDLGGGAKNIQYF. The CDR3 region has the DNA TGTGCCAGCAGCCAAGATCTTGGGGGGGGAGCCAAAAACATTCAGTACTTC.

This clonotype was counted many times. The CDR3 DNA follows: TGTGCCAGCAGACCGGAACTGACAGGAGCTTACAATCAGCCCCAGCATTTT. As protein: CASRPELTGAYNQPQHF. The V and J genes are TRBV6-6 and TRBJ1-5, with TRBD1 as a possible D gene (6 bases). CDR3 length equals 17 residues. V was pared by 6 bases and J by 3 bases, with 21 bases between. Germline CDR1 MNHNY, CDR2 SVGAGI (reference sequence).

The chain uses TRBV21-1 and TRBJ2-3; the table's D gene call, TRBD1, was not cross checked with the DNA. TRBV21-1 is termed a pseudogene. The CDR3 is 17 amino acids. The CDR3 loop reads CASSSRQGTTSTDTQYF. In DNA form, the CDR3 reads TGTGCCAGCAGCTCCCGACAGGGGACCACTAGCACAGATACGCAGTATTTT.

The rearrangement links TRBV7-2 to TRBJ2-1; tentative D call: TRBD2 (7 bases). The V end was cut by 6 bases, the J end by 4 bases, with 22 bases between. This CDR3 has 17 amino acids. CDR1 is SGHTA and CDR2 is FQGNSA in the germline V gene. CDR3 amino acids: CASSRGPGGPSYNEQFF. CDR3 sequence (DNA): TGTGCCAGCAGTAGAGGGCCGGGGGGCCCAAGTTACAATGAGCAGTTCTTC.

This clonotype was observed at least ten times. V is TRBV10-3 and J is TRBJ1-2, with 10 bases matching TRBD1. Germline assignment: CDR1 ENHRY and CDR2 SYGVKD. This CDR3 is 13 amino acids long. V shed 5 bases, J shed 8 bases, and the junction held 5 bases outside the gene matches. The CDR3 nucleotides read TGTGCCATCAGTCACGGGACAGGGGACGGCTACACCTTC. Protein: CAISHGTGDGYTF.

V is TRBV24-1 and J is TRBJ2-4, with D tentatively TRBD1 (5 bases). V was clipped by 5 bases and J by 13 bases, with 17 bases between them. Germline CDR1 and CDR2: KGHDR and SFDVKD. The CDR3 loop spans 13 amino acids. CDR3 coding DNA: TGTGCCACCAGTGCGACAGACTCCTACGGGCAGTACTTC. Translated, it gives CATSATDSYGQYF.

Here the CDR3 reads CSARDWSGVVSYNEQFF. The CDR3 region has the DNA TGCAGTGCTAGAGATTGGAGCGGAGTAGTCTCCTACAATGAGCAGTTCTTC. J is TRBJ2-1 and V is TRBV20-1, with D perhaps TRBD2 (5 bases). Germline V lookup: CDR1 DFQATT, CDR2 SNEGSKA (reference sequence). This CDR3 has 17 amino acids. Trimming left V 0 bases short and J 0 bases short, with 15 bases between.

CDR3 DNA sequence: TGCGCCAGCAGCCAAGATGGGCAGAATGTCTATGGCTACACCTTC. This sequence encodes CASSQDGQNVYGYTF. The chain combines TRBV4-3 with TRBJ1-2; D remains unclear. CDR1 is LGHNA and CDR2 is YSLEER in the germline V gene. V was clipped by 0 bases and J by 4 bases, with 12 bases between them. This CDR3 contains 15 residues.

This clonotype occurred many times. V is TRBV7-9 and J is TRBJ2-3; D not certain. The V end was cut by 5 bases, the J end by 0 bases, with 12 bases between. Germline assignment: CDR1 SEHNR and CDR2 FQNEAQ (reference sequence). CDR3 length: 15 residues. CDR3 in DNA: TGTGCCAGCAGCGACCATGGGGTGAGCACAGATACGCAGTATTTT. Amino acid sequence: CASSDHGVSTDTQYF.

The sample holds one count of this clonotype. The junction and the germline gene differ at one end; a read error may be behind it. This chain joins TRBV7-9 and TRBJ2-4; TRBD2 agrees at 13 bases. Germline V gene data show CDR1 as SEHNR and CDR2 as FQNEAQ (reference sequence). This CDR3 contains 19 residues. CDR3 region: CTSSLYRTSGGLAKNIQYF. The CDR3 coding sequence is TGTACCAGCAGCTTATACCGGACTAGCGGGGGTCTAGCCAAAAACATTCAGTACTTC.

This chain joins TRBV12-3 or TRBV12-4 and TRBJ1-5; perhaps TRBD1 as D (5 bases). V was trimmed by 6 bases and J by 1 base, leaving 10 bases between them. The CDR3 runs to 14 residues. In DNA, the CDR3 is TGTGCCAGCAGCACGAGACAGAGCAATCAGCCCCAGCATTTT. Translation: CASSTRQSNQPQHF.

The chain has TRBV4-1 and TRBJ2-7; 9 bases line up with TRBD1. This CDR3 has 15 amino acids. Germline CDR1 and CDR2: MGHRA and YSYEKL. V lost 3 bases, J lost 4 bases, and 7 bases stayed unmatched. The CDR3 DNA reads as TGCGCCAGCAGCCAGAACCGGGACAGGGAATACGAGCAGTACTTC. It yields the protein CASSQNRDREYEQYF.

This chain connects TRBV7-9 to TRBJ2-1; 9 nucleotides line up with TRBD1. The ends lost 4 bases at V and 0 bases at J; junction bases unmatched: 4. CDR1 and CDR2 from the germline V gene are SEHNR and FQNEAQ (reference sequence). There are 16 residues in the CDR3. The CDR3 DNA reads TGTGCCAGCAGCTCGGACAGGGGAAGCTCCTACAATGAGCAGTTCTTC. Residues: CASSSDRGSSYNEQFF.

The chain combines TRBV6-5 with TRBJ2-2; D possibly uses TRBD1 or TRBD2 (5 bases each). The length of the CDR3 is 14 residues. In germline, CDR1 is MNHEY, CDR2 SVGAGI. V lost 6 bases to trimming and J lost 8 bases, with 16 bases between them. The CDR3 loop is CASRAGTSMGELFF. The CDR3 DNA is TGTGCCAGCAGGGCCGGGACCTCCATGGGGGAGCTGTTTTTT.

This clonotype was detected a few times. This chain uses TRBV7-9 with TRBJ2-5, with 11 nucleotides matching TRBD2. Germline V gene sequence: CDR1 SEHNR, CDR2 FQNEAQ (reference sequence). The CDR3 has 15 amino acids. Trimming removed 4 bases from V and 2 bases from J; junction bases left unmatched: 3. CDR3 in DNA: TGTGCCAGCAGCTCGGGACTAGCGGAACAAGAGACCCAGTACTTC. It codes for CASSSGLAEQETQYF.

This clonotype showed up many times. The chain combines TRBV15 with TRBJ2-5; 7 nucleotides line up with TRBD1. Germline V gene lookup returns CDR1 LNHNV and CDR2 YYDKDF (reference sequence). The CDR3 runs to 13 residues. The V segment lost 5 bases and the J segment 2 bases; nucleotides outside the gene matches: 2. CDR3 DNA sequence: TGTGCCACCAGCCGGACAGGACAAGAGACCCAGTACTTC. Translation gives CATSRTGQETQYF.

This clonotype was counted only a few times. The rearrangement links TRBV4-3 to TRBJ1-2; 9 nucleotides match TRBD1. Germline V CDR1 and CDR2: LGHNA, YSLEER. With V trimmed by 3 bases and J by 8 bases, 4 bases remained unmatched. CDR3 length equals 13 residues. CDR3 sequence reads: CASSHTGGEGYTF. CDR3 sequence (DNA): TGCGCCAGCAGCCACACAGGGGGCGAAGGCTACACCTTC.

This clonotype appeared once. The chain employs TRBV27 and TRBJ1-4, with D perhaps matching TRBD1 (5 bases). Trimming stripped 5 bases from V and 4 bases from J, with 14 bases between. The length of the CDR3 is 15 residues. The V gene's germline CDR1 is MNHEY and CDR2 SMNVEV (reference sequence). The DNA for the CDR3 is TGTGCCAGCAGTGCCAAGGGGTCTTATAATGAAAAACTGTTTTTT. It specifies CASSAKGSYNEKLFF.

CDR3 DNA sequence: TGTGCCATCAGTGATCTCGGGGGCTACACCTTC. It codes for CAISDLGGYTF. The rearrangement links TRBV10-3 to TRBJ1-2; D ambiguous. This CDR3 contains 11 residues. V lost 3 bases and J lost 8, with 7 bases in between. Germline V gene sequence: CDR1 ENHRY, CDR2 SYGVKD.

The chain uses TRBV28 and TRBJ2-5; 9 bases line up with TRBD1. TRBJ2-7 explains the end of the DNA better; the J call may be wrong. CDR1 and CDR2 from the germline V gene are MDHEN and SYDVKM. The CDR3 contains 15 residues. The CDR3 here is CASSKTGTGFYEQYF. The CDR3 DNA is TGTGCCAGCAGTAAAACCGGGACAGGGTTTTACGAGCAGTACTTC.

This clonotype was observed once. A much more abundant neighbour one base away suggests this may be a read error. This chain uses TRBV20-1 with TRBJ2-1; 7 bases fit TRBD1. Trimming took 3 bases from V and 10 from J; bases not matched to a gene: 9. CDR1 and CDR2 (germline): DFQATT, SNEGSKA (reference sequence). The CDR3 extends over 13 amino acids. The CDR3 coding sequence is TGCAGTGCTAGGCCAGGGGGTACCTACGAGCAGTTCTTC. Protein sequence: CSARPGGTYEQFF.

In the case of this clonotype: At one end the junction does not follow the germline gene, possibly because of a read error. The rearrangement uses TRBV7-6 and TRBJ2-7; the match to TRBD2 covers 12 bases. This CDR3 spans 15 amino acids. From germline, CDR1 is SGHVS and CDR2 FNYEAQ. The CDR3 nucleotides read TGTGCCAGCAGCGAGACTAGCGGGGGTTCCTACAAGCAGTACTTC. As protein: CASSETSGGSYKQYF.

This clonotype was counted only a few times. The V call is TRBV20-1, the J call TRBJ2-3; D assignment may be TRBD1 or TRBD2 (5 bases each). Trimming took 0 bases from V and 3 from J, leaving 13 bases between them. This CDR3 is 15 amino acids long. Germline-derived CDR1 and CDR2 are DFQATT and SNEGSKA (reference sequence). The CDR3 here is CSARDLRDGTDTQYF. CDR3 DNA: TGCAGTGCTAGAGACCTCCGGGACGGAACAGATACGCAGTATTTT.

This clonotype appeared a few times. V is TRBV6-2 or TRBV6-3 and J is TRBJ2-7; D ambiguous. Germline-derived CDR1 and CDR2 are MNHEY and SVGEGT. CDR3 length: 12 amino acids. Deletions cut 8 bases from V and 0 bases from J, with 8 bases between. CDR3 sequence: CASVGASYEQYF. CDR3 nucleotides: TGTGCCAGCGTAGGTGCCTCCTACGAGCAGTACTTC.

The table lists this clonotype with many counts. V gene TRBV7-9 combines with J gene TRBJ2-5; 10 nucleotides align to TRBD1. The CDR3 runs to 14 residues. The junction had 2 bases not matched to a gene; V was cut back by 5 bases and J by 2 bases. Germline CDR1 reads SEHNR; CDR2 reads FQNEAQ (reference sequence). CDR3 nucleotide sequence: TGTGCCAGCAGCCTGGGACAGGGGCAAGAGACCCAGTACTTC. It yields the protein CASSLGQGQETQYF.

As regards this clonotype: A much larger clone lies one base from this, so it may be a read error. The rearrangement links TRBV6-5 to TRBJ2-3; a weak D match, TRBD2 (6 bases). The CDR3 contains 16 residues. The germline V gene encodes CDR1 MNHEY and CDR2 SVGAGI. CDR3 loop: CASSRGTAHSTDTRYF. CDR3 bases: TGTGCCAGCAGCCGGGGGACGGCCCATAGCACAGATACGCGGTATTTT.

V and J are TRBV7-9 and TRBJ2-1; 9 nucleotides align to TRBD2. Germline assignment: CDR1 SEHNR and CDR2 FQNEAQ (reference sequence). The CDR3 sequence is 19 residues long. With V trimmed by 1 base and J by 5 bases, 15 bases remained unmatched. In nucleotides, the CDR3 is TGTGCCAGCAGCTTAGAGGCGGGGGGGTACTTGGGAAACCACAATGAGCAGTTCTTC. It is translated as CASSLEAGGYLGNHNEQFF.

V is TRBV7-9 and J is TRBJ2-1; 14 bases are a match to TRBD2. V shed 5 bases and J 5 bases; nucleotides not matched to a gene: 8. The germline CDR1 and CDR2 sequences are SEHNR and FQNEAQ (reference sequence). There are 17 residues in the CDR3. The CDR3 loop is CASSPGTSGRLDNEQFF. The CDR3 DNA is TGTGCCAGCAGCCCGGGGACTAGCGGGAGACTCGACAATGAGCAGTTCTTC.